The 5 T cell receptor beta chains presented below share a single source sample, sequenced in a study of blood T cell repertoires in COVID-19. The protocol was immunoSEQ multiplex PCR, while the TCRdb copy is restricted to in-frame clones and leaves out a portion. The sample has some 140,000 clones; 83% are singletons. The material sequenced was peripheral blood. These receptors were obtained from a woman in her sixties with COVID-19, enrolled during active disease.

This chain connects TRBV11-3 to TRBJ2-1; weak D call: TRBD2 (7 bases). The V end lost 4 bases, the J end lost 7 bases, and 26 bases lay between the germline ends. Germline lookup yields CDR1 SGHNT and CDR2 YENEEA. The CDR3 has 18 amino acids. CDR3 nucleotides: TGTGCCAGCAGCTGGGGAGGGGGAGGGCCAGATCCGGCAAATGAGCAGTTCTTC. It is translated as CASSWGGGGPDPANEQFF.

The chain joins TRBV7-8 to TRBJ1-1; tentative D call: TRBD1 (5 bases). The CDR3 has 15 amino acids. V lost 0 bases, J lost 1 base, and 9 bases lay in between. Germline V gene data show CDR1 as SGHVS and CDR2 as FQNEAQ. The CDR3 spells CASSLAQVPNTEAFF. Here the CDR3 DNA reads TGTGCCAGCAGCTTAGCACAGGTGCCGAACACTGAAGCTTTCTTT.

J is TRBJ1-1 and V is TRBV7-6, with D unclear. The CDR3 length is 15 residues. Trimming removed 7 bases at V and 2 bases at J, with 17 bases between. Germline V gives CDR1 SGHVS, CDR2 FNYEAQ. For the CDR3, the DNA is TGTGCCAGCACCCTAGGCGTATCGGGAAACACTGAAGCTTTCTTT. Residues: CASTLGVSGNTEAFF.

V gene TRBV30 combines with J gene TRBJ1-2; TRBD1 might be the D (5 bases). Looked up from germline, CDR1 is GTSNPN and CDR2 is SVGIG (reference sequence). V lost 7 bases and J 6 bases, leaving 21 bases between the germline ends. This CDR3 is 14 amino acids long. The CDR3: CAFEAGRRNNGYTF. The CDR3 coding sequence is TGTGCCTTCGAGGCGGGGCGTAGGAATAATGGCTACACCTTC. Full variable domain (missing parts from reference TRBV30 and TRBJ1-2): SQTIHQWPATLVQPVGSPLSLECTVEGTSNPNLYWYRQAAGRGLQLLFYSVGIGQISSEVPQNLSASRPQDRQFILSSKKLLLSDSGFYLCAFEAGRRNNGYTFGSGTRLTVV.

J is TRBJ1-1 and V is TRBV9; D is unresolved. Germline values: CDR1 SGDLS, CDR2 YYNGEE. The CDR3 length is 13 residues. Trimming shortened V by 2 bases and J by 0 bases, and 5 bases separated the two germline ends. The CDR3 nucleotides read TGTGCCAGCAGCGTTTCGGTGAACACTGAAGCTTTCTTT. Its translation: CASSVSVNTEAFF.